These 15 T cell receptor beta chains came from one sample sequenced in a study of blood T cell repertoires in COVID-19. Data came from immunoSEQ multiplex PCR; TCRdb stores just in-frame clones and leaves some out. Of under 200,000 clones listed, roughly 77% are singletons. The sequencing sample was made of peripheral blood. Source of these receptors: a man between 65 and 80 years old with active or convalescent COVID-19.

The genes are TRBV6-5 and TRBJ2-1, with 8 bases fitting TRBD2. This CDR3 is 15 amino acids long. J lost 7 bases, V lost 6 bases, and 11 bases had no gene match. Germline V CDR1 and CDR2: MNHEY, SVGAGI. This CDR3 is CASRLEAGGRNEQFF. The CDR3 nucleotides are TGTGCCAGCAGATTAGAGGCGGGGGGCAGGAATGAGCAGTTCTTC.

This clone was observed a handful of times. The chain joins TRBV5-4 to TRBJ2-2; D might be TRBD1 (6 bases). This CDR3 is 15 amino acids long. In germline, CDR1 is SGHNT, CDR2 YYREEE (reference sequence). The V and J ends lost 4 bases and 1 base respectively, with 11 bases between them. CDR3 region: CASSAPTGNTGELFF. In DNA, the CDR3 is TGTGCCAGCAGCGCCCCGACAGGGAACACCGGGGAGCTGTTTTTT.

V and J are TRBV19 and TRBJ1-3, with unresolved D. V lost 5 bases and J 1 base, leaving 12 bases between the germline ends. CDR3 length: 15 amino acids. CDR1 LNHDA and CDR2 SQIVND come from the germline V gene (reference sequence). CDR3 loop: CASSPRLASGNTIYF. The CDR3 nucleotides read TGTGCCAGTAGTCCTCGACTCGCGTCTGGAAACACCATATATTTT. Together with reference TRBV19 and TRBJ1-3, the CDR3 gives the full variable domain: DGGITQSPKYLFRKEGQNVTLSCEQNLNHDAMYWYRQDPGQGLRLIYYSQIVNDFQKGDIAEGYSVSREKKESFPLTVTSAQKNPTAFYLCASSPRLASGNTIYFGEGSWLTVV.

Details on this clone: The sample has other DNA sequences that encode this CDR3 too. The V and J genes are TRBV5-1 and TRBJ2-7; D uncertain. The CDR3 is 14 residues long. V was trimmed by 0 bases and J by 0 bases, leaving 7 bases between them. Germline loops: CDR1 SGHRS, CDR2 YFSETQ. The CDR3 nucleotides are TGCGCCAGCAGCTTGGGGTCTAGCTCCTACGAGCAGTACTTC. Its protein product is CASSLGSSSYEQYF.

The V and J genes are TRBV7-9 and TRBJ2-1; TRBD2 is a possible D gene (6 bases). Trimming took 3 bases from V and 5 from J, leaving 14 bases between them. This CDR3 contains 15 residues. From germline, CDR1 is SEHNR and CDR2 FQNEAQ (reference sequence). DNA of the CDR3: TGTGCCAGCAGCTTGCGGGACTCTCGAAACAATGAGCAGTTCTTC. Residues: CASSLRDSRNNEQFF.

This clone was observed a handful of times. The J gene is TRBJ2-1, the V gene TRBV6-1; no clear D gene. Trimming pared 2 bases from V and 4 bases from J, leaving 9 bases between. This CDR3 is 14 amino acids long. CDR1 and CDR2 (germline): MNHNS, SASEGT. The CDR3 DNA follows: TGTGCCAGCAGTGAACCCCCCCCTTACAATGAGCAGTTCTTC. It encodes CASSEPPPYNEQFF.

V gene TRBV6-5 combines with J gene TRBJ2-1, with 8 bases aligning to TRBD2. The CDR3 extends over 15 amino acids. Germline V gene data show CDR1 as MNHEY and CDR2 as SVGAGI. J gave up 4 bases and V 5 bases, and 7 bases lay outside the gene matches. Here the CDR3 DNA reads TGTGCCAGCAGTCCCCGCCGCGGGGGGTACAATGAGCAGTTCTTC. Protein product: CASSPRRGGYNEQFF.

The CDR3 sequence: CASSQDIETQYF. In nucleotides, the CDR3 is TGTGCCAGCAGCCAAGACATAGAGACCCAGTACTTC. The rearrangement uses TRBV3-1 (or the pseudogene TRBV3-2) and TRBJ2-5, with unresolved D. The CDR3 contains 12 residues. The germline V gene encodes CDR1 LGHDT and CDR2 YNNKEL (reference sequence). Trimming left V 0 bases short and J 4 bases short, with 3 bases between.

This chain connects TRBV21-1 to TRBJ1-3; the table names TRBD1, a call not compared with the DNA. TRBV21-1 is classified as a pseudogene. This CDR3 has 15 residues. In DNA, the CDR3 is TGTGCCAGCAGCCTTACACAGGTGGCGGGAAACACCATATATTTT. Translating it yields CASSLTQVAGNTIYF.

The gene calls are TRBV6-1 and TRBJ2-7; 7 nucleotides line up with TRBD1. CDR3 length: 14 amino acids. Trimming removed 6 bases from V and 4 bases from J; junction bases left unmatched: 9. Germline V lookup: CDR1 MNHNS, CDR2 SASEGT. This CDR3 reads CASRPLQGRYEQYF. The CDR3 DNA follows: TGTGCCAGCAGGCCATTACAGGGGAGATACGAGCAGTACTTC.

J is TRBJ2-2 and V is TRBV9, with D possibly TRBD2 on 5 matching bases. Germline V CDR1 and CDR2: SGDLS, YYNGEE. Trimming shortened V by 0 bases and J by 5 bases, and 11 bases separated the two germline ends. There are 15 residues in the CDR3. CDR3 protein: CASSVAGLPTGELFF. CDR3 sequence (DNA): TGTGCCAGCAGCGTAGCTGGACTCCCGACCGGGGAGCTGTTTTTT. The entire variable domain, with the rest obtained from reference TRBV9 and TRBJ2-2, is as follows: DSGVTQTPKHLITATGQRVTLRCSPRSGDLSVYWYQQSLDQGLQFLIQYYNGEERAKGNILERFSAQQFPDLHSELNLSSLELGDSALYFCASSVAGLPTGELFFGEGSRLTVL.

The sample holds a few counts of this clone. Here the CDR3 reads CASSQGSLLVV. CDR3 DNA sequence: TGTGCCAGCAGCCAAGGTTCACTGCTGGTGGTC. The V gene is TRBV3-1 (or the pseudogene TRBV3-2), the J gene TRBJ2-7, with unresolved D. CDR1 and CDR2 (germline): LGHDT, YNNKEL (reference sequence). The CDR3 consists of 11 residues.

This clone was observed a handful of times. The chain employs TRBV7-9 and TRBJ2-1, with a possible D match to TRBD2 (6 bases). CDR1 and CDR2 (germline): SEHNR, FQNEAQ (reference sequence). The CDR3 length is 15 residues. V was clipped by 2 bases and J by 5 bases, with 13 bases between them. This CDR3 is CASSLNVRTNNEQFF. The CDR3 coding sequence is TGTGCCAGCAGCTTAAACGTAAGGACTAACAATGAGCAGTTCTTC.

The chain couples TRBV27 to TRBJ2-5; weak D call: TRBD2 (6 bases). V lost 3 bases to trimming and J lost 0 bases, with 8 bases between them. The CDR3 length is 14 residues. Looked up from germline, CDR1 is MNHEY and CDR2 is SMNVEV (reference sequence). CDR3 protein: CASSFGGYQETQYF. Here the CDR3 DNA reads TGTGCCAGCAGTTTTGGGGGGTACCAAGAGACCCAGTACTTC.

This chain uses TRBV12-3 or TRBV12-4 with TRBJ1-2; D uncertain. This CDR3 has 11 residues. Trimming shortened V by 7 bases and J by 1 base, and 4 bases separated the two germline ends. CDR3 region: CASTRNYGYTF. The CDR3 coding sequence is TGTGCCAGCACCCGTAACTATGGCTACACCTTC.